A single sample gave rise to the 7 T cell receptor beta chains below, sequenced in a study of cytomegalovirus exposure and HLA in healthy donors. Primers: 60 Vbeta forward and 13 Jbeta reverse. Measured with immunoSEQ multiplex PCR; TCRdb has only the in-frame clones, and not every one. Of about 70,000 clones in the sample, about 74% were seen once. The sample taken for sequencing was PBMCs. The receptors shown here come from a human donor in good health.

The chain combines TRBV6-6 with TRBJ2-5; D remains unclear. CDR1 and CDR2 (germline): MNHNY, SVGAGI (reference sequence). This CDR3 is built from 12 residues. V was trimmed by 6 bases and J by 1 base, leaving 6 bases between them. The CDR3 DNA reads as TGTGCCAGCAGCCCCATCCAAGAGACCCAGTACTTC. This codes for CASSPIQETQYF.

The chain carries TRBV5-8 and TRBJ2-1; TRBD2 is a possible D gene (6 bases). With 5 bases removed from V and 6 bases from J, the gap between germline ends came to 18 bases. Looked up from germline, CDR1 is SGHTS and CDR2 is YDEGEE. The CDR3 has 15 amino acids. The CDR3 reads CASSTGTPRSNEQFF. CDR3 bases: TGTGCCAGCAGTACCGGGACTCCACGGTCCAATGAGCAGTTCTTC.

The CDR3 sequence is CAWSLRQLNTEAFF. DNA of the CDR3: TGTGCCTGGAGCCTAAGACAGTTGAACACTGAAGCTTTCTTT. The rearrangement joins TRBV30 to TRBJ1-1; possibly TRBD1 for D (5 bases). The CDR3 is 14 residues long. The germline V gene has CDR1 GTSNPN and CDR2 SVGIG (reference sequence). V shed 3 bases and J shed 0 bases, with 11 bases lying between them.

This clone occurred many times. This chain uses TRBV6-5 with TRBJ2-3; possibly TRBD2 for D (5 bases). V lost 6 bases and J 5 bases, leaving 12 bases between the germline ends. The CDR3 length is 13 residues. Looked up from germline, CDR1 is MNHEY and CDR2 is SVGAGI. The CDR3 region has the DNA TGTGCCAGCAGACCCACTGGAGGAGATACGCAGTATTTT. Translated: CASRPTGGDTQYF.

The sample holds one count of this clone. The chain has TRBV27 and TRBJ2-1, with D tentatively TRBD2 (5 bases). In germline, CDR1 is MNHEY, CDR2 SMNVEV (reference sequence). This CDR3 spans 15 amino acids. The V and J ends lost 6 bases and 2 bases respectively, with 14 bases between them. CDR3 amino acids: CASSPGEGAYNEQFF. CDR3 nucleotides: TGTGCCAGCAGCCCCGGCGAGGGCGCCTACAATGAGCAGTTCTTC.

This clone has a single count. This sequence joins TRBV10-3 and TRBJ2-7, with 7 bases fitting TRBD2. Germline CDR1 ENHRY, CDR2 SYGVKD. This CDR3 is 14 amino acids long. J gave up 6 bases and V 2 bases, and 7 bases lay outside the gene matches. CDR3 DNA sequence: TGTGCCATCAGTGAGCGCCAAGGGGAGGGCGAGCAGTACTTC. Translation gives CAISERQGEGEQYF.

The chain recombines TRBV19 with TRBJ1-2; no firm D call. Germline V lookup: CDR1 LNHDA, CDR2 SQIVND (reference sequence). Trimming took 4 bases from V and 4 from J, leaving 13 bases between them. This CDR3 is built from 14 residues. The CDR3 nucleotides are TGTGCCAGTAGTAGACGGGAATCGGGCTATGGCTACACCTTC. Translation gives CASSRRESGYGYTF. Full variable domain (missing parts from reference TRBV19 and TRBJ1-2): DGGITQSPKYLFRKEGQNVTLSCEQNLNHDAMYWYRQDPGQGLRLIYYSQIVNDFQKGDIAEGYSVSREKKESFPLTVTSAQKNPTAFYLCASSRRESGYGYTFGSGTRLTVV.